The 5 T cell receptor beta chains in this list originate from one sample, sequenced in a study of T cells in Graves' hyperthyroidism and ophthalmopathy. There were TCR beta CDR3 regions amplified from RNA transcripts. The HTBI set primed first-round TCR CDR3 RT-PCR. TCRdb re-analysed the multiplex PCR reads in MiXCR, keeping a single row per CDR3 protein. The sample lists fewer than 350,000 distinct CDR3 sequences; about 15% were seen once. Sequencing was done on a sample of blood. The origin of the receptors is a woman aged 45-65 years with Graves' hyperthyroidism that later progressed to Graves' ophthalmopathy.

V is TRBV28 and J is TRBJ1-5; TRBD1 aligns across 9 bases. Trimming cost V 4 bases and J 9 bases; bases outside gene matches: 13. Germline-derived CDR1 and CDR2 are MDHEN and SYDVKM. The CDR3 length is 16 residues. CDR3: CASSSVVGQGVRPQHF. CDR3 DNA: TGTGCCAGCAGTTCGGTGGTGGGACAGGGTGTTCGGCCCCAGCATTTT.

The CDR3 coding sequence is TGCAGTGCTAGAGATTACAGGGGCCATGGCTACACCTTC. Translated: CSARDYRGHGYTF. This chain joins TRBV20-1 and TRBJ1-2, with TRBD1 matching over 7 bases. Trimming at V came to 0 bases and at J to 6 bases, leaving 4 bases not matched to a gene. This CDR3 has 13 residues. Germline V CDR1 and CDR2: DFQATT, SNEGSKA (reference sequence).

This clonotype was detected many times. This chain joins TRBV28 and TRBJ2-1; D might be TRBD1 or TRBD2, each matching 5 bases. Trimming took off 6 bases at V and 2 bases at J, with 14 bases between the two ends. From germline, CDR1 is MDHEN and CDR2 SYDVKM. This CDR3 has 15 residues. CDR3 in DNA: TGTGCCAGCAGCTCTCGACCGGGACCCTACAATGAGCAGTTCTTC. Its translation: CASSSRPGPYNEQFF. Drawing the rest from reference TRBV28 and TRBJ2-1, the complete variable domain is DVKVTQSSRYLVKRTGEKVFLECVQDMDHENMFWYRQDPGLGLRLIYFSYDVKMKEKGDIPEGYSVSREKKERFSLILESASTNQTSMYLCASSSRPGPYNEQFFGPGTRLTVL.

The table lists this clonotype with a few counts. The V call is TRBV20-1, the J call TRBJ2-2; weak D call: TRBD2 (5 bases). The germline V gene has CDR1 DFQATT and CDR2 SNEGSKA (reference sequence). This CDR3 spans 12 amino acids. V dropped 3 bases and J dropped 5 bases, with 7 bases sitting between them. The CDR3 DNA reads TGCAGTGCTAGTCCGGGGACCGGGGAGCTGTTTTTT. Encoded protein: CSASPGTGELFF.

V gene TRBV4-1 combines with J gene TRBJ2-7; 11 nucleotides agree with TRBD2. V shed 6 bases, J shed 5 bases, and the junction held 12 bases outside the gene matches. The CDR3 is made up of 16 amino acids. CDR1 is MGHRA and CDR2 is YSYEKL in the germline V gene. In nucleotides, the CDR3 is TGCGCCAGCAGGAGGGTAGCGGGAGGGCCCATAAACGAGCAGTACTTC. Protein product: CASRRVAGGPINEQYF.